Detailed here is one T cell receptor beta chain. This sample is part of a study of CD8 T cells in Susac syndrome. Negative isolation yielded CD8+ and CD4+ T cells; FACS enriched TEMRA cells. RNA was extracted with the RNeasy kit, and a quantity of about 0.45 to 1 ug was reverse transcribed using random hexamers. TCRdb redid the calling of the immunoSEQ multiplex PCR reads with MiXCR, one entry per CDR3 protein. The repertoire includes about 90,000 distinct CDR3 sequences, approximately 95% of them detected once, and around 0.3% sits in the top ten. Germline V CDR1 and CDR2: LNHDA, SQIVND (reference sequence). Deletions cut 6 bases from V and 2 bases from J, with 11 bases between. This CDR3 has 13 residues.

The TCR comes from a human donor in good health. The sequencing sample was made of CD8+ T cells from PBMCs. V is TRBV19 and J is TRBJ2-7; D might be TRBD1 (5 bases). The CDR3 region is CASSETEAYEQYF. The DNA of the CDR3 is TGTGCCAGTAGCGAGACAGAAGCCTACGAGCAGTACTTC.